A selection of T cell receptor beta chains follows, all from one sample in a study of graft-versus-host responses after intestinal transplantation. Using immunoSEQ multiplex PCR, the repertoire was profiled, and TCRdb retains in-frame clones only, with some absent. The sample has around 45,000 clones, 85% to 95% seen once. These receptors lack a known antigen. The input for sequencing was unstimulated CD4+ T cells sorted from spleen or lymph node cells, taken before transplant. The source is a human donor who was the organ donor for an intestinal transplant. The CDR3 runs from the conserved cysteine through the conserved F or W. The order of the fields is J gene, V gene, CDR3 protein.

J: TRBJ1-3; V: TRBV5-8; CDR3: CASSPTGVSGNTIYF
J: TRBJ1-2; V: TRBV7-2; CDR3: CASSLRATGWESYGYTF
J: TRBJ2-2; V: TRBV4-1; CDR3: CASRLPGGTGELFF
J: TRBJ2-1; V: TRBV6-1; CDR3: CASSSFSSYNEQFF
J: TRBJ2-1; V: TRBV4-1; CDR3: CASSQGTGGFNEQFF
J: TRBJ1-3; V: TRBV9; CDR3: CASSPRGDRGGNTIYF
J: TRBJ2-7; V: TRBV2; CDR3: CASSEIRELYGGQYF
J: TRBJ2-5; V: TRBV15; CDR3: CATSRTGTTGETQYF
J: TRBJ2-3; V: TRBV6-6; CDR3: CASTSGPDTQYF
J: TRBJ1-1; V: TRBV5-1; CDR3: CASSLGQGSEAFF
J: TRBJ2-7; V: TRBV7-2; CDR3: CASSLGLAGAREQYF
J: TRBJ2-2; V: TRBV11-2; CDR3: CASSLGTSGRATGELFF
J: TRBJ1-6; V: TRBV27; CDR3: CAASSGSSPLHF
J: TRBJ1-2; V: TRBV28; CDR3: CASSLTGVRGYTF
J: TRBJ2-7; V: TRBV9; CDR3: CASSPPGAGSEQYF
J: TRBJ2-1; V: TRBV10-3; CDR3: CAIRPGTSGRTSYNEQFF
J: TRBJ2-3; V: TRBV11-3; CDR3: CASSLGGSGSTDTQYF
J: TRBJ2-5; V: TRBV30; CDR3: CAWEQGREETQYF
J: TRBJ1-2; V: TRBV19; CDR3: CASSIPTYGYTF
J: TRBJ2-2; V: TRBV13; CDR3: CASSLILAGGTGELFF
J: TRBJ2-5; V: TRBV4-1; CDR3: CASSQASSAGRETQYF
J: TRBJ2-7; V: TRBV6-1; CDR3: CASSQRQGNPYEQYF
J: TRBJ1-2; V: TRBV28; CDR3: CASRGDSPNYGYTF
J: TRBJ2-7; V: TRBV18; CDR3: CASSLATGTGTLYEQYF
J: TRBJ2-5; V: TRBV10-3; CDR3: CAISGRAGQETQYF
J: TRBJ2-7; V: TRBV29-1; CDR3: CSVVDRAVTYEQYF
J: TRBJ2-3; V: TRBV6-4; CDR3: CASSREAITDTQYF
J: TRBJ1-2; V: TRBV2; CDR3: CASSDRLTAIINYGYTF
J: TRBJ2-1; V: TRBV5-4; CDR3: CASRADREEVNEQFF
J: TRBJ2-3; V: TRBV9; CDR3: CASSVLGTDTQYF
J: TRBJ2-7; V: TRBV7-7; CDR3: CASSPKEAPTSSYEQYF
J: TRBJ2-3; V: TRBV27; CDR3: CATPLLVADTQYF
J: TRBJ2-3; V: TRBV7-9; CDR3: CASSFATDTQYF
J: TRBJ2-1; V: TRBV28; CDR3: CASSYLGLRSGSRSEQFF
J: TRBJ2-5; V: TRBV7-2; CDR3: CASSLDRGETQYF
J: TRBJ2-3; V: TRBV5-1; CDR3: CASSLALSTDTQYF
J: TRBJ2-6; V: TRBV28; CDR3: CASRSGGGGANVLTF
J: TRBJ1-4; V: TRBV4-3; CDR3: CASSQDLVNEKLFF
J: TRBJ2-1; V: TRBV30; CDR3: CAWTRTSGNEQFF
J: TRBJ2-3; V: TRBV23-1; CDR3: CASSRLATNASTDTQYF
J: TRBJ2-3; V: TRBV4-3; CDR3: CASSQEKGTTQYF
J: TRBJ2-2; V: TRBV7-2; CDR3: CASSLVWSSGTGELFF
J: TRBJ2-3; V: TRBV4-3; CDR3: CASSQAGASADTQYF
J: TRBJ2-7; V: TRBV7-2; CDR3: CASSLVPGAGGNEQYF
J: TRBJ1-4; V: TRBV28; CDR3: CASRGGGVGEKLFF
J: TRBJ2-2; V: TRBV11-2; CDR3: CASSLTSGPPATGELFF
J: TRBJ2-5; V: TRBV4-2; CDR3: CASSQGGGSGSSQETQYF